The 7 T cell receptor beta chains in this list originate from one sample, sequenced in a study of neurological immune-mediated disorders. TCRdb fed the 5' RACE reads into MiXCR, producing one record per CDR3 protein. Counted here are about 49,000 distinct CDR3 sequences, 10% occurring once; the ten biggest clones make up 1.5% to 2%. The time point here: longitudinal time-point 1 (baseline). Specimen: PBMCs. The origin of the receptors is a middle-aged woman in good health.

This clonotype appeared many times. The chain couples TRBV6-5 to TRBJ2-7; D may be TRBD2 (5 bases). V shed 6 bases and J shed 6 bases, with 18 bases lying between them. The germline V gene encodes CDR1 MNHEY and CDR2 SVGAGI. The CDR3 contains 14 residues. The CDR3 DNA reads TGTGCCAGCAGCGTCTTCTTCCGCGCGGGCGAGCAGTACTTC. This encodes CASSVFFRAGEQYF.

This clonotype was seen many times. The rearrangement links TRBV5-1 to TRBJ2-3; D is unresolved. Germline V lookup: CDR1 SGHRS, CDR2 YFSETQ. The CDR3 is 14 residues long. V was pared by 0 bases and J by 5 bases, with 10 bases between. Here the CDR3 DNA reads TGCGCCAGCAGCTTGGGCTGGGCCCAAGATACGCAGTATTTT. It specifies CASSLGWAQDTQYF.

This clonotype appeared many times. The rearrangement joins TRBV20-1 to TRBJ1-4, with D perhaps TRBD1 (6 bases). From germline, CDR1 is DFQATT and CDR2 SNEGSKA (reference sequence). V lost 6 bases and J lost 6, with 11 bases in between. The CDR3 covers 12 residues. As DNA, the CDR3 is TGCAGTGCCCTTCACAGGGATGAAAAACTGTTTTTT. Protein: CSALHRDEKLFF.

This clonotype was seen at least ten times. This rearrangement joins TRBV10-3 to TRBJ2-3; 15 bases fit TRBD2. The CDR3 consists of 16 residues. Trimming at V came to 6 bases and at J to 4 bases, leaving 5 bases not matched to a gene. Germline-derived CDR1 and CDR2 are ENHRY and SYGVKD. CDR3 residues: CAIRGGLAGGSDTQYF. CDR3 bases: TGTGCCATCAGGGGGGGACTAGCGGGAGGATCAGATACGCAGTATTTT.

This clonotype was counted at least ten times. This chain joins TRBV18 and TRBJ2-3, with 8 bases identical to TRBD1. The CDR3 is 15 residues long. With V trimmed by 0 bases and J by 5 bases, 4 bases remained unmatched. Germline V gene sequence: CDR1 KGHSH, CDR2 LQKENI. The CDR3 here is CASSPPIRGQDTQYF. DNA of the CDR3: TGTGCCAGCTCACCACCGATCAGGGGGCAAGATACGCAGTATTTT. Supplemented by reference TRBV18 and TRBJ2-3, the full variable domain reads NAGVMQNPRHLVRRRGQEARLRCSPMKGHSHVYWYRQLPEEGLKFMVYLQKENIIDESGMPKERFSAEFPKEGPSILRIQQVVRGDSAAYFCASSPPIRGQDTQYFGPGTRLTVL.

This clonotype came up a few times. The chain uses TRBV6-1 and TRBJ1-5; no definite D call. Trimming shortened V by 5 bases and J by 4 bases, and 9 bases separated the two germline ends. Per the germline V gene, CDR1 is MNHNS and CDR2 is SASEGT. This CDR3 region has 13 residues. The CDR3 region is CASSPQENQPQHF. The CDR3 DNA sequence: TGTGCCAGCAGTCCGCAGGAGAATCAGCCCCAGCATTTT.

A word on this clonotype: This may stem from a read error, because a much larger clone lies one nucleotide away. The rearrangement uses TRBV5-1 and TRBJ2-7, with TRBD2 identical over 16 bases. V lost 2 bases, J lost 3 bases, and 8 bases stayed unmatched. Germline V CDR1 and CDR2: SGHRS, YFSETQ. The CDR3 runs 18 residues. CDR3 nucleotides: TGCGCCAGCAGCTTTCCGGGACTAGCGGGAGGGGGACTCTACGAGCAGTACTTC. Translating gives CASSFPGLAGGGLYEQYF.